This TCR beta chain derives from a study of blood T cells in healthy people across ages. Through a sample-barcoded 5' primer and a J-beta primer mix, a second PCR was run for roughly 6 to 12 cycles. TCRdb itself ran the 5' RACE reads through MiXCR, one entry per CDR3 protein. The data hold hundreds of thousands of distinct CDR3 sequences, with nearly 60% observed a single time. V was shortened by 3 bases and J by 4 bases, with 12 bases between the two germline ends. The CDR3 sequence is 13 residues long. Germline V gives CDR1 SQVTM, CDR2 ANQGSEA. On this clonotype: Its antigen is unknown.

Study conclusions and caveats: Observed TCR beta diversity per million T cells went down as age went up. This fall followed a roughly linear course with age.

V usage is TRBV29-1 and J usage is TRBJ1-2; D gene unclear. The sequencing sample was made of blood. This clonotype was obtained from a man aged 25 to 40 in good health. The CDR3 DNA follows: TGCAGCGTTGAGGAGGGAGAGGGCTATGGCTACACCTTC. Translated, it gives CSVEEGEGYGYTF.